This TCR beta chain was captured by sequencing in a study of cytotoxic CD8 clonotypes in ibrutinib-treated CLL. On the study more broadly: The study included 11 relapsed/refractory and about 16 treatment-naive patients; approximately 17 had IGHV unmutated disease. Response samples were taken after a median of approximately 12 months on treatment, range 6 to 36.

The assay was immunoSEQ multiplex PCR, and TCRdb's table has in-frame clones only and misses some. The table has 150,000 to 200,000 clones, 88% seen once. This CDR3 spans 13 amino acids. V dropped 2 bases and J dropped 4 bases, with 11 bases sitting between them. The germline V gene encodes CDR1 SQVTM and CDR2 ANQGSEA. Concerning this clone: What it binds is not known.

Study-wide results and caveats: Baseline clonality, above age-matched healthy donor levels, tracked circulating CD8+ T-cell counts. Clonality showed a rise at ibrutinib response that reversed toward baseline at progression.

This specimen was PBMCs, taken at disease progression, from a patient treated with ibrutinib. The rearrangement links TRBV29-1 to TRBJ1-1, with D unclear. The receptor was derived from a human donor with chronic lymphocytic leukemia. As DNA, the CDR3 is TGCAGCGTTGAAACGGGTGGAGCCACTGAAGCTTTCTTT. It encodes CSVETGGATEAFF.